One sample yielded the 10 T cell receptor beta chains listed below, sequenced in a study of patients and donors after allogeneic stem cell transplantation. TCRdb recomputed calls from the RT-PCR reads with MiXCR, one row per CDR3 protein. The sample shows about a million distinct CDR3 sequences, over 15% of them seen only once. The specimen was blood, either unsorted or a sorted T cell fraction (not recorded which). Receptors originate from a human donor who was either an allogeneic HSCT recipient or a stem cell or donor lymphocyte infusion donor (not recorded which). It is not recorded whose cells these are; they may come from a transplant donor.

Only a few counts were recorded for this clonotype. The chain is built from TRBV9 and TRBJ1-3; D gene uncertain. Trimming removed 3 bases at V and 0 bases at J, with 10 bases between. Germline values: CDR1 SGDLS, CDR2 YYNGEE. The CDR3 loop spans 15 amino acids. In DNA, the CDR3 is TGTGCCAGCAGCGAAGGCGGTTACTCTGGAAACACCATATATTTT. Translated, it gives CASSEGGYSGNTIYF.

Ten or more counts support this clonotype. The CDR3: CATSGGGDTGELFF. The DNA for the CDR3 is TGTGCCACCAGCGGTGGGGGGGATACCGGGGAGCTGTTTTTT. The chain combines TRBV15 with TRBJ2-2, with TRBD2 matching over 7 bases. The CDR3 is 14 residues long. Trimming took 5 bases from V and 5 from J; bases not matched to a gene: 5. Germline V gene sequence: CDR1 LNHNV, CDR2 YYDKDF (reference sequence).

This rearrangement joins TRBV5-1 to TRBJ2-3; 15 nucleotides match TRBD2. Germline CDR1 reads SGHRS; CDR2 reads YFSETQ. The J segment lost 5 bases and the V segment lost 0 bases, leaving 7 bases of the junction unmatched. CDR3 length: 18 amino acids. CDR3 region: CASSLGTSGRAFGDTQYF. DNA of the CDR3: TGCGCCAGCAGCTTGGGGACTAGCGGGAGGGCCTTTGGAGATACGCAGTATTTT.

This clonotype has a handful of counts. The gene calls are TRBV5-1 and TRBJ2-3, with D tentatively TRBD2 (5 bases). V lost 1 base to trimming and J lost 6 bases, with 12 bases between them. The germline gives CDR1 SGHRS, CDR2 YFSETQ. There are 14 residues in the CDR3. CDR3 protein: CASSLTKPGDTQYF. As DNA, the CDR3 is TGCGCCAGCAGCTTGACGAAACCGGGGGATACGCAGTATTTT.

A few counts support this clonotype. V gene TRBV28 combines with J gene TRBJ2-7; a weak D match, TRBD1 (6 bases). CDR1 and CDR2 from the germline V gene are MDHEN and SYDVKM. V dropped 6 bases and J dropped 0 bases, with 12 bases sitting between them. The CDR3 consists of 14 residues. The CDR3 sequence is CASSRDTLSYEQYF. CDR3 nucleotides: TGTGCCAGCAGCCGGGACACCCTCTCCTACGAGCAGTACTTC.

This clonotype has more than one count but fewer than ten. The chain carries TRBV7-8 and TRBJ2-1, with D uncertain. Germline V gene data show CDR1 as SGHVS and CDR2 as FQNEAQ. Trimming removed 2 bases from V and 7 bases from J, with 12 bases in between. The CDR3 consists of 14 residues. The CDR3 spells CASSLQRQSNEQFF. The CDR3 DNA follows: TGTGCCAGCAGCTTACAGCGCCAGTCAAATGAGCAGTTCTTC.

The chain is built from TRBV7-6 and TRBJ2-2; 7 bases are shared with TRBD2. CDR3 length: 15 residues. Germline V gene data show CDR1 as SGHVS and CDR2 as FNYEAQ. V was clipped by 5 bases and J by 7 bases; unmatched bases: 10. Here the CDR3 reads CASSPRDYPVGELFF. The CDR3 DNA reads TGTGCCAGCAGCCCACGGGACTACCCCGTCGGGGAGCTGTTTTTT.

This clonotype was detected only a few times. V is TRBV2 and J is TRBJ2-2; D not resolved. CDR3 length: 13 amino acids. V was clipped by 5 bases and J by 6 bases, with 10 bases between them. The V gene's germline CDR1 is SNHLY and CDR2 FYNNEI. The CDR3 loop is CASSSDGAGELFF. CDR3 bases: TGTGCCAGCAGTTCGGACGGCGCCGGGGAGCTGTTTTTT.

The chain carries TRBV28 and TRBJ2-1; D not certain. V was trimmed by 8 bases and J by 11 bases, leaving 16 bases between them. The CDR3 sequence is 12 residues long. The germline CDR1 and CDR2 sequences are MDHEN and SYDVKM. CDR3 DNA sequence: TGTGCCAGCGGCCCCGTCTTAAACCAGCAGTTCTTC. Translating it yields CASGPVLNQQFF.

This rearrangement joins TRBV7-6 to TRBJ2-1; D is possibly TRBD2 (5 bases). V was trimmed by 6 bases and J by 6 bases, leaving 12 bases between them. In germline, CDR1 is SGHVS, CDR2 FNYEAQ. CDR3 length equals 13 residues. Here the CDR3 reads CASSKLEVNEQFF. The CDR3 DNA is TGTGCCAGCAGTAAACTAGAGGTCAATGAGCAGTTCTTC.